Following are 26 T cell receptor beta chains from one sample sequenced in a study of blood T cell repertoires in COVID-19. Measured with immunoSEQ multiplex PCR; TCRdb has only the in-frame clones, and not every one. The sample has 250,000 to 350,000 clones, nearly 90% seen once. Sequenced: PBMCs or T cells enriched from blood (not recorded which). Receptors originate from a woman aged 18-30 years with acute COVID-19.

The chain joins TRBV9 to TRBJ2-1; D not resolved. CDR1 and CDR2 from the germline V gene are SGDLS and YYNGEE. With 4 bases removed from V and 2 bases from J, the gap between germline ends came to 28 bases. This CDR3 contains 20 residues. The CDR3 region is CASSLSTPTRRTLTYNEQFF. CDR3 DNA: TGTGCCAGCAGCCTCTCGACCCCGACTCGACGTACGCTTACCTACAATGAGCAGTTCTTC.

The genes are TRBV7-9 and TRBJ2-1, with 7 bases identical to TRBD1. Trimming cost V 2 bases and J 3 bases; bases outside gene matches: 7. The CDR3 spans 16 residues. Germline lookup yields CDR1 SEHNR and CDR2 FQNEAQ (reference sequence). CDR3 region: CASSLKGGFGYNEQFF. The CDR3 DNA reads as TGTGCCAGCAGCTTAAAAGGGGGCTTTGGCTACAATGAGCAGTTCTTC. The complete variable domain, with remaining parts taken from reference TRBV7-9 and TRBJ2-1, reads DTGVSQNPRHKITKRGQNVTFRCDPISEHNRLYWYRQTLGQGPEFLTYFQNEAQLEKSRLLSDRFSAERPKGSFSTLEIQRTEQGDSAMYLCASSLKGGFGYNEQFFGPGTRLTVL.

The chain carries TRBV28 and TRBJ2-7, with 7 bases matching TRBD2. The germline gives CDR1 MDHEN, CDR2 SYDVKM. This CDR3 contains 13 residues. V trimming: 10 bases; J trimming: 3 bases; junction bases outside the gene matches: 9. CDR3 sequence (DNA): TGTGCCACCTCCCTGGGACTAAACTACGAGCAGTACTTC. Translated: CATSLGLNYEQYF.

The V call is TRBV10-1, the J call TRBJ2-3; 13 nucleotides line up with TRBD2. The CDR3 runs to 15 residues. Germline CDR1 and CDR2: WNHNN and SYGVQD (reference sequence). Germline trimming cut 6 bases from V and 4 bases from J; bases unmatched to any gene: 4. Here the CDR3 reads CASSTSGRAPDTQYF. For the CDR3, the DNA is TGCGCCAGCAGCACTAGCGGGAGGGCCCCAGATACGCAGTATTTT.

The chain has TRBV19 and TRBJ2-1, with 7 bases identical to TRBD2. Germline V gene lookup returns CDR1 LNHDA and CDR2 SQIVND (reference sequence). This CDR3 is 16 amino acids long. V lost 3 bases, J lost 2 bases, and 7 bases stayed unmatched. CDR3 in amino acids: CASSMDGRYPYNEQFF. The CDR3 bases are TGTGCCAGTAGTATGGACGGGAGGTATCCCTACAATGAGCAGTTCTTC.

The CDR3 sequence is CATSGQRGYNEQFF. The CDR3 nucleotides are TGTGCCACCAGTGGCCAGCGGGGGTACAATGAGCAGTTCTTC. The chain links TRBV24-1 to TRBJ2-1; TRBD2 aligns across 8 bases. The CDR3 runs 14 residues. In germline, CDR1 is KGHDR, CDR2 SFDVKD. The J segment lost 4 bases and the V segment lost 5 bases, leaving 3 bases of the junction unmatched.

The chain couples TRBV7-2 to TRBJ1-4; D is ambiguous. V lost 0 bases to trimming and J lost 2 bases, with 4 bases between them. The CDR3 runs to 14 residues. Germline CDR1 is SGHTA and CDR2 is FQGNSA. The CDR3 loop is CASSLAGTNEKLFF. For the CDR3, the DNA is TGTGCCAGCAGCTTAGCCGGTACTAATGAAAAACTGTTTTTT.

This clone was observed once. This chain uses TRBV5-1 with TRBJ2-2; D is possibly TRBD2 (5 bases). CDR3 length: 15 residues. V was pared by 1 base and J by 7 bases, with 14 bases between. Germline loops: CDR1 SGHRS, CDR2 YFSETQ. The chain's CDR3 is CASSLLRELRGELFF. DNA for the CDR3: TGCGCCAGCAGCTTGTTGAGGGAGTTGCGCGGGGAGCTGTTTTTT.

The V gene is TRBV4-2, the J gene TRBJ2-1, with 9 bases fitting TRBD2. The V gene's germline CDR1 is LGHNA and CDR2 YNFKEQ. The CDR3 length is 20 residues. Trimming cost V 0 bases and J 0 bases; bases outside gene matches: 12. CDR3 sequence reads: CASSQDVPTSGQSSYNEQFF. In DNA form, the CDR3 reads TGTGCCAGCAGCCAAGATGTTCCGACTAGCGGTCAGAGCTCCTACAATGAGCAGTTCTTC.

The chain is built from TRBV5-1 and TRBJ1-4; a weak D match, TRBD1 (5 bases). Per germline, CDR1 SGHRS and CDR2 YFSETQ. This CDR3 region has 15 residues. Trimming took 0 bases from V and 3 from J, leaving 9 bases between them. CDR3 amino acids: CASSLGGGANEKLFF. The DNA of the CDR3 is TGCGCCAGCAGCTTGGGCGGGGGTGCTAATGAAAAACTGTTTTTT.

The chain links TRBV7-2 to TRBJ1-2; 7 bases map to TRBD1. The CDR3 sequence is 16 residues long. Germline V gives CDR1 SGHTA, CDR2 FQGNSA. The junction had 9 bases not matched to a gene; V was cut back by 0 bases and J by 5 bases. CDR3 sequence: CASSLAAGQFSYGYTF. The CDR3 DNA reads as TGTGCCAGCAGCTTAGCGGCGGGACAGTTCTCTTATGGCTACACCTTC.

The chain couples TRBV15 to TRBJ2-5; D perhaps matches TRBD2 (5 bases). The CDR3 is 14 amino acids. Germline V gene sequence: CDR1 LNHNV, CDR2 YYDKDF (reference sequence). With 0 bases removed from V and 5 bases from J, the gap between germline ends came to 10 bases. Here the CDR3 DNA reads TGTGCCACCAGCAGAGATACAAGAGGGGAGACCCAGTACTTC. Amino acids: CATSRDTRGETQYF.

This clone was observed a single time. The chain is built from TRBV5-6 and TRBJ1-4; 10 nucleotides align to TRBD1. Germline V lookup: CDR1 SGHDT, CDR2 YYEEEE. Losses at the gene ends were 4 bases for V and 1 base for J; bases not matched to a gene: 10. This CDR3 region has 18 residues. CDR3 nucleotide sequence: TGTGCCAGCAGCATCCGGGACAGGGGACCTCTAACTAATGAAAAACTGTTTTTT. Encoded protein: CASSIRDRGPLTNEKLFF.

This chain joins TRBV19 and TRBJ1-5, with 10 bases aligning to TRBD1. The CDR3 spans 16 residues. V gave up 5 bases and J gave up 2 bases; unmatched junction bases: 6. CDR1 is LNHDA and CDR2 is SQIVND in the germline V gene (reference sequence). The CDR3 nucleotides are TGTGCCAGTAGTTTCGGGACAGGGGTTGGCAATCAGCCCCAGCATTTT. Translating gives CASSFGTGVGNQPQHF. The entire variable domain, with the rest obtained from reference TRBV19 and TRBJ1-5, is as follows: DGGITQSPKYLFRKEGQNVTLSCEQNLNHDAMYWYRQDPGQGLRLIYYSQIVNDFQKGDIAEGYSVSREKKESFPLTVTSAQKNPTAFYLCASSFGTGVGNQPQHFGDGTRLSIL.

The V and J genes are TRBV6-5 and TRBJ1-6; a possible D gene is TRBD1 (5 bases). V shed 6 bases and J shed 10 bases, with 16 bases lying between them. Germline-derived CDR1 and CDR2 are MNHEY and SVGAGI. There are 14 residues in the CDR3. The CDR3 DNA reads as TGTGCCAGCAGCCCCTCGGGGGATGGCTCACCCCTCCACTTT. This gives the protein CASSPSGDGSPLHF.

The V call is TRBV6-5, the J call TRBJ2-1; D remains unclear. CDR1 and CDR2 (germline): MNHEY, SVGAGI. Trimming removed 5 bases from V and 7 bases from J, with 12 bases in between. This CDR3 region has 13 residues. DNA for the CDR3: TGTGCCAGCAGTCCCACATGGGCAAATGAGCAGTTCTTC. It yields the protein CASSPTWANEQFF.

The gene calls are TRBV3-1 (or the pseudogene TRBV3-2) and TRBJ2-4, with D maybe TRBD1 (6 bases). This CDR3 is built from 16 residues. The V end was cut by 5 bases, the J end by 3 bases, with 17 bases between. The V gene's germline CDR1 is LGHDT and CDR2 YNNKEL (reference sequence). CDR3 residues: CASSSQYRDLKNIQYF. The CDR3 DNA sequence: TGTGCCAGCAGCTCACAATACAGGGACCTCAAAAACATTCAGTACTTC.

The chain carries TRBV24-1 and TRBJ2-1; D possibly corresponds to TRBD2 (5 bases). V lost 1 base and J 11 bases, leaving 8 bases between the germline ends. In germline, CDR1 is KGHDR, CDR2 SFDVKD. The CDR3 is made up of 12 amino acids. CDR3 sequence reads: CATSDFGGKQFF. CDR3 nucleotide sequence: TGTGCCACCAGTGATTTTGGAGGAAAGCAGTTCTTC.

The chain joins TRBV11-2 to TRBJ2-2; 13 bases match TRBD2. Trimming removed 3 bases from V and 1 base from J; junction bases left unmatched: 2. CDR1 SGHAT and CDR2 FQNNGV come from the germline V gene. The CDR3 loop spans 17 amino acids. The DNA for the CDR3 is TGTGCCAGCAGCTTGGGACTAGCGGGACTGAACACCGGGGAGCTGTTTTTT. It codes for CASSLGLAGLNTGELFF. Supplemented by reference TRBV11-2 and TRBJ2-2, the full variable domain reads EAGVAQSPRYKIIEKRQSVAFWCNPISGHATLYWYQQILGQGPKLLIQFQNNGVVDDSQLPKDRFSAERLKGVDSTLKIQPAKLEDSAVYLCASSLGLAGLNTGELFFGEGSRLTVL.

J is TRBJ1-2 and V is TRBV18; 8 nucleotides align to TRBD1. Germline V gives CDR1 KGHSH, CDR2 LQKENI. V was pared by 1 base and J by 3 bases, with 4 bases of the junction left unmatched. The CDR3 totals 15 residues. The CDR3 loop is CASSPLTGEYYGYTF. The DNA of the CDR3 is TGTGCCAGCTCACCACTGACAGGGGAGTACTATGGCTACACCTTC. The entire variable domain, with the rest obtained from reference TRBV18 and TRBJ1-2, is as follows: NAGVMQNPRHLVRRRGQEARLRCSPMKGHSHVYWYRQLPEEGLKFMVYLQKENIIDESGMPKERFSAEFPKEGPSILRIQQVVRGDSAAYFCASSPLTGEYYGYTFGSGTRLTVV.

This chain joins TRBV7-9 and TRBJ2-5, with D unclear. Germline values: CDR1 SEHNR, CDR2 FQNEAQ (reference sequence). V was shortened by 1 base and J by 3 bases, with 12 bases between the two germline ends. The CDR3 covers 15 residues. In nucleotides, the CDR3 is TGTGCCAGCAGCTTAGGGCAGGTCAGTGAAGAGACCCAGTACTTC. Protein: CASSLGQVSEETQYF.

The genes are TRBV6-5 and TRBJ1-3; D uncertain. CDR3 length equals 12 residues. V lost 7 bases to trimming and J lost 4 bases, with 8 bases between them. Germline V gene data show CDR1 as MNHEY and CDR2 as SVGAGI. Here the CDR3 reads CASNIQGNTIYF. CDR3 DNA: TGTGCCAGCAACATACAGGGAAACACCATATATTTT.

The CDR3 region is CATSDFGTPSADTQYF. In DNA, the CDR3 is TGTGCCACCAGTGATTTCGGCACCCCTAGCGCAGATACGCAGTATTTT. The J gene is TRBJ2-3, the V gene TRBV24-1; possible D gene TRBD2, 6 bases. Looked up from germline, CDR1 is KGHDR and CDR2 is SFDVKD. The germline V and J ends were trimmed by 1 base and 4 bases, with 14 bases remaining between them. CDR3 size: 16 residues.

The rearrangement uses TRBV19 and TRBJ2-1, with 10 bases identical to TRBD2. The germline gives CDR1 LNHDA, CDR2 SQIVND (reference sequence). The CDR3 has 14 residues. Trimming at V came to 6 bases and at J to 3 bases, leaving 2 bases not matched to a gene. This CDR3 reads CASSSSGSYNEQFF. The CDR3 bases are TGTGCCAGTAGCTCTAGCGGGAGCTACAATGAGCAGTTCTTC.

This chain connects TRBV7-2 to TRBJ2-5; the D is unclear. CDR3 length: 13 residues. Between the trimmed V and J ends, which lost 2 bases and 2 bases, there was a span of 6 bases. The V gene's germline CDR1 is SGHTA and CDR2 FQGNSA. Here the CDR3 DNA reads TGTGCCAGCAGCTTAACTAATCAAGAGACCCAGTACTTC. Translation: CASSLTNQETQYF.

On this clone itself: Other DNA sequences in this sample translate to the same CDR3. V is TRBV7-2 and J is TRBJ2-7; D call uncertain. V was clipped by 2 bases and J by 2 bases, with 4 bases between them. CDR1 and CDR2 from the germline V gene are SGHTA and FQGNSA. This CDR3 has 12 residues. CDR3 nucleotide sequence: TGTGCCAGCAGCTTATCCACCTACGAGCAGTACTTC. Translation gives CASSLSTYEQYF.